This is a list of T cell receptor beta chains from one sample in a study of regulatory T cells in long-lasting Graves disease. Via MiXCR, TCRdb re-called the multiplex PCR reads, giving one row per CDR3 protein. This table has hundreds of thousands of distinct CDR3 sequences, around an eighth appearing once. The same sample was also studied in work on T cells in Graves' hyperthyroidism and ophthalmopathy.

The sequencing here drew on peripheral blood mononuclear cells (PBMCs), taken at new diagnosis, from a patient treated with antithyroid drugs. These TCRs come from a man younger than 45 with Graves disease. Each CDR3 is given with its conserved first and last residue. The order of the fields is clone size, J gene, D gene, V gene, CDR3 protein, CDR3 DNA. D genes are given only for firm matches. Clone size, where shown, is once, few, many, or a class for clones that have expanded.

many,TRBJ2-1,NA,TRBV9,CASSDIGPKDEQFF,TGTGCCAGCAGTGATATTGGACCCAAGGATGAGCAGTTCTTC
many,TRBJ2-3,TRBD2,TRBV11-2,CASSLGDVAASGYTDTQYF,TGTGCCAGCAGCTTAGGGGATGTTGCGGCTAGCGGATACACAGATACGCAGTATTTT
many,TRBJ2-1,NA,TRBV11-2,CASSLGTLFEQFF,TGTGCCAGCAGCTTAGGCACTTTGTTTGAGCAGTTCTTC
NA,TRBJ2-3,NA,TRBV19,CATRTRAPHTDTQYF,TGTGCCACCCGAACCAGGGCCCCACACACAGATACGCAGTATTTT
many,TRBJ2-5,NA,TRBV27,CASKGGAGETQYF,TGTGCCAGTAAGGGGGGAGCAGGAGAGACCCAGTACTTC
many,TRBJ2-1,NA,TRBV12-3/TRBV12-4,CASSGLNSYNEQFF,TGTGCCAGCAGTGGGCTAAACAGCTACAATGAGCAGTTCTTC
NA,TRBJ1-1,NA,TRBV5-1,CASSLLGSYTEAFF,TGCGCCAGCAGCTTGCTGGGCTCCTACACTGAAGCTTTCTTT
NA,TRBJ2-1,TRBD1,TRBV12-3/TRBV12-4,CASSSNRGLSDEQFF,TGTGCCAGCAGTTCGAACAGGGGTTTGAGCGATGAGCAGTTCTTC
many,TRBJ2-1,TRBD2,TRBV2,CASRRLAGVYEQFF,TGTGCCAGCAGGAGACTAGCGGGAGTCTATGAGCAGTTCTTC
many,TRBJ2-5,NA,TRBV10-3,CAISGDGEETQYF,TGTGCCATCAGTGGGGACGGTGAAGAGACCCAGTACTTC
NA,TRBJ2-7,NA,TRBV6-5,CASSYSEGLTSYEQYF,TGTGCCAGCAGTTACAGCGAAGGCCTTACCTCCTACGAGCAGTACTTC
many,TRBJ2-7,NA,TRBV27,CASSWRGAPAYEQYF,TGTGCCAGCAGTTGGCGAGGCGCGCCTGCCTACGAGCAGTACTTC
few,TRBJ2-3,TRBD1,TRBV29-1,CSVDPGQGTDTQYF,TGCAGCGTTGACCCGGGACAGGGGACAGATACGCAGTATTTT
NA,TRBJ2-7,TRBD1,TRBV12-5,CASGFQRQGAVYEQYF,TGTGCTAGTGGTTTCCAAAGACAGGGGGCCGTATACGAGCAGTACTTC
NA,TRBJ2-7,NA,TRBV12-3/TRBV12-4,CAGSLEGVSSYEQYF,TGTGCCGGCAGTTTAGAGGGTGTGAGCTCCTACGAGCAGTACTTC
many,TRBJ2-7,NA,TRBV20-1,CSARWEEQYF,TGCAGTGCCAGGTGGGAGGAACAGTACTTC
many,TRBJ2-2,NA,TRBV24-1,CATSDFRDRNTGELFF,TGTGCCACCAGTGATTTCAGGGACCGGAACACCGGGGAGCTGTTTTTT
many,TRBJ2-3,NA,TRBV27,CASSSNWDTQYF,TGTGCCAGCAGTTCAAATTGGGATACGCAGTATTTT
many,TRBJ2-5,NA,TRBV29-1,CSVNVIKSGSRETQYF,TGCAGCGTTAACGTAATCAAGTCAGGTTCACGAGAGACCCAGTACTTC
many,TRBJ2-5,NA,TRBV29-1,CSVKGDRRRMKETQYF,TGCAGCGTCAAGGGCGACCGACGCAGGATGAAAGAGACCCAGTACTTC
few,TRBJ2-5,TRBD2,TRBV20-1,CSATGRAGGFKETQYF,TGCAGTGCTACCGGAAGAGCGGGAGGGTTTAAAGAGACCCAGTACTTC
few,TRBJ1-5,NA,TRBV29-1,CSAGLGWNQPQHF,TGCAGCGCAGGACTGGGGTGGAATCAGCCCCAGCATTTT
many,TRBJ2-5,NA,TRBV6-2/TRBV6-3,CASSSDGGEQETQYF,TGTGCCAGCAGTTCCGATGGGGGAGAACAGGAGACCCAGTACTTC
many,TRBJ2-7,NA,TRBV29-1,CSVGGRASYEQYF,TGCAGCGTTGGCGGACGGGCCTCCTACGAGCAGTACTTC
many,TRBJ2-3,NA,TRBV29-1,CSVERGADTQYF,TGCAGCGTTGAGCGCGGGGCAGATACGCAGTATTTT
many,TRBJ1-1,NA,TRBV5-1,CASSLARPPNTEAFF,TGCGCCAGCAGCTTGGCGAGGCCCCCTAACACTGAAGCTTTCTTT
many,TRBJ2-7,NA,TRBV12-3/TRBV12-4,CASSQGPGGYEQYF,TGTGCCAGCAGCCAGGGACCGGGCGGCTACGAGCAGTACTTC
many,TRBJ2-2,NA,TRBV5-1,CASSLASGSYTGELFF,TGCGCCAGCAGCTTGGCGTCCGGGAGCTACACCGGGGAGCTGTTTTTT
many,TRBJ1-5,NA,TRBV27,CASSLVSRPHQPQHF,TGTGCCAGCAGTTTGGTAAGCAGGCCACATCAGCCCCAGCATTTT
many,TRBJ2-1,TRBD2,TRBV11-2,CASSLTGTSGILFNERFF,TGTGCCAGCAGCTTAACCGGGACTAGCGGCATTCTGTTCAATGAAAGGTTCTTC
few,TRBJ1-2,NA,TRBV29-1,CSVGGAANYGYTF,TGCAGCGTTGGCGGGGCGGCCAACTATGGCTACACCTTC
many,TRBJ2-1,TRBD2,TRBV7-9,CASSPPSGSSYNEQFF,TGTGCCAGCAGCCCACCTAGCGGGAGCTCCTACAATGAGCAGTTCTTC
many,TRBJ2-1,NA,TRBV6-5,CASSLGQNSDISYNEQFF,TGTGCCAGCAGTTTAGGACAAAACAGTGACATATCCTACAATGAGCAGTTCTTC
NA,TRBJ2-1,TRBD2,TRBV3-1,CASSFTSGRTDEQFF,TGTGCCAGCAGCTTTACTAGCGGGAGGACCGATGAGCAGTTCTTC
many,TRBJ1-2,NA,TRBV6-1,CASSQDSILANYGYTF,TGTGCCAGCAGTCAGGACTCGATACTCGCTAACTATGGCTACACCTTC
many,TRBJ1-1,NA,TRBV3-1,CASSSPVGRGEAFF,TGTGCCAGCAGCTCCCCGGTGGGGAGGGGTGAAGCTTTCTTT
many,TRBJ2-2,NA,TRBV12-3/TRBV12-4,CASTPGEGLYYTGELFF,TGTGCCAGCACCCCCGGGGAAGGGTTATACTACACCGGGGAGCTGTTTTTT
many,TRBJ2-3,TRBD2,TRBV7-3,CASSLKGTSGSGDTDTQYF,TGTGCCAGCAGCTTAAAAGGGACTAGCGGGAGTGGAGATACAGATACGCAGTATTTT
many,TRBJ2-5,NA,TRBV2,CASTPGDSETQYF,TGTGCCAGCACCCCAGGAGATTCGGAGACCCAGTACTTC
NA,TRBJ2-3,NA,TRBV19,CASSIRPAGTTTDTQYF,TGTGCCAGTAGTATACGCCCGGCCGGGACAACCACAGATACGCAGTATTTT
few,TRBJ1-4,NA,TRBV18,CASSPDRLNEKLFF,TGTGCCAGCTCACCAGACAGGCTGAATGAAAAACTGTTTTTT
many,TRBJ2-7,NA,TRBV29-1,CSGGEGKGYEQYF,TGCAGCGGGGGTGAAGGGAAGGGCTACGAGCAGTACTTC
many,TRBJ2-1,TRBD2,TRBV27,CASSLGLAGGERNEQFF,TGTGCCAGCAGTTTAGGGCTAGCGGGAGGGGAAAGGAATGAGCAGTTCTTC
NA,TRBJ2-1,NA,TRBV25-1,CASSDLGAYNEQFF,TGTGCCAGCAGTGATTTAGGGGCTTACAATGAGCAGTTCTTC